The 6 T cell receptor beta chains below were found in one sample sequenced in a study of T cells in localized non-small cell lung cancer (dated by TCRdb to the early 2020s). Preparation of the library involved the immunoSEQ multiplex PCR assay. The clones in this table, taken by TCRdb from immuneACCESS, are in-frame only. Not every clone is retained; where verified, under half of the shortfall comes from an unresolved V gene, and the cause of the rest is unknown. A total of a few thousand clones appear in this sample, approximately 25% of them only once. Under 20% of the sample is taken by the ten largest. Source: lung tumor tissue, taken before any cancer treatment. The source is a man between 40 and 69 years old with stage II squamous cell lung carcinoma.

The chain uses TRBV5-1 and TRBJ2-1; 8 bases line up with TRBD2. V shed 3 bases, J shed 8 bases, and the junction held 7 bases outside the gene matches. The CDR3 covers 14 residues. The germline gives CDR1 SGHRS, CDR2 YFSETQ. The CDR3 DNA follows: TGCGCCAGCAGCTATGGGACTAGAAGCTATGAGCAGTTCTTC. This codes for CASSYGTRSYEQFF. Variable domain in full (rest from reference TRBV5-1 and TRBJ2-1): KAGVTQTPRYLIKTRGQQVTLSCSPISGHRSVSWYQQTPGQGLQFLFEYFSETQRNKGNFPGRFSGRQFSNSRSEMNVSTLELGDSALYLCASSYGTRSYEQFFGPGTRLTVL.

V is TRBV11-3 and J is TRBJ1-1; 7 nucleotides align to TRBD1. In germline, CDR1 is SGHNT, CDR2 YENEEA. The CDR3 has 16 amino acids. V dropped 6 bases and J dropped 0; count of bases not matched to a gene: 10. CDR3 loop: CASRSDRLFMNTEAFF. Written as DNA, the CDR3 is TGTGCCAGCAGATCGGACAGGCTTTTCATGAACACTGAAGCTTTCTTT. The full variable domain, completed using reference TRBV11-3 and TRBJ1-1, is EAGVVQSPRYKIIEKKQPVAFWCNPISGHNTLYWYLQNLGQGPELLIRYENEEAVDDSQLPKDRFSAERLKGVDSTLKIQPAELGDSAVYLCASRSDRLFMNTEAFFGQGTRLTVV.

The rearrangement links TRBV11-3 to TRBJ2-1; TRBD1 might be the D (5 bases). Germline CDR1 SGHNT, CDR2 YENEEA. Trimming pared 7 bases from V and 0 bases from J, leaving 10 bases between. This CDR3 is 14 amino acids long. In DNA form, the CDR3 reads TGTGCCAGCATCGCGACAGCCTCCTACAATGAGCAGTTCTTC. This encodes CASIATASYNEQFF.

The rearrangement uses TRBV19 and TRBJ2-5; a weak D match, TRBD2 (6 bases). The CDR3 covers 12 residues. V gave up 9 bases and J gave up 2 bases, with 10 bases separating them. Germline loops: CDR1 LNHDA, CDR2 SQIVND (reference sequence). The CDR3 nucleotides are TGTGCCAGCGGGGGTCTACAAGAGACCCAGTACTTC. This gives the protein CASGGLQETQYF.

The chain couples TRBV19 to TRBJ1-5; D possibly corresponds to TRBD1 (5 bases). V shed 8 bases and J shed 4 bases, with 15 bases lying between them. CDR3 length: 14 residues. Germline V gene lookup returns CDR1 LNHDA and CDR2 SQIVND (reference sequence). CDR3 in amino acids: CASRGTVTNQPQHF. CDR3 nucleotide sequence: TGTGCCAGTCGCGGGACGGTCACTAATCAGCCCCAGCATTTT.

In this sample, this clone is medium-sized (0.01 to 0.1%). The chain recombines TRBV11-3 with TRBJ1-1; TRBD1 matches at 11 bases. Unmatched junction bases numbered 9, after V lost 4 bases and J lost 5 bases. Per germline, CDR1 SGHNT and CDR2 YENEEA. The CDR3 extends over 16 amino acids. The CDR3 nucleotides read TGTGCCAGCAGCTCCCTGATATGGGACAGGGGGACTGAAGCTTTCTTT. Protein: CASSSLIWDRGTEAFF.